This T cell receptor beta chain was retrieved from a study of beta chain features in type 1 diabetes. Whole-study context: Healthy donors and patients had similar age, gender and cell yields.

General study results and limits: Relative to healthy donors, patients appeared to have naive, central memory and Treg TCRB repertoires that were more similar. More deletions and fewer insertions at VDJ junctions were seen in type 1 diabetes patients. A potential influence of HLA type upon TCRB rearrangement remained unresolved herein. TCRB CDR3 length was moderately but significantly reduced in all four CD4+ subsets of Type 1 diabetes patients.

The study reverse transcribed the entire isolated RNA, so it sequenced expressed TCRB transcripts. Assay used: immunoSEQ multiplex PCR; TCRdb lists only in-frame clones, some missing. This table has roughly 160,000 clones, approximately 8.1% appearing once. As to this clone: No antigen is known for it.

The receptor's source is a woman aged 35 to 49 with type 1 diabetes. Sequencing was performed on central memory CD4+ T cells from blood.

For the CDR3, the DNA is TGCGCCAGCAAGGGCAGGGGGATCGATACGCAGTATTTT. It yields the protein CASKGRGIDTQYF. The chain joins TRBV10-2 to TRBJ2-3; 7 nucleotides align to TRBD1. Trimming removed 7 bases from V and 6 bases from J; junction bases left unmatched: 7. This CDR3 is 13 amino acids long. Germline CDR1 WSHSY, CDR2 SAAADI.